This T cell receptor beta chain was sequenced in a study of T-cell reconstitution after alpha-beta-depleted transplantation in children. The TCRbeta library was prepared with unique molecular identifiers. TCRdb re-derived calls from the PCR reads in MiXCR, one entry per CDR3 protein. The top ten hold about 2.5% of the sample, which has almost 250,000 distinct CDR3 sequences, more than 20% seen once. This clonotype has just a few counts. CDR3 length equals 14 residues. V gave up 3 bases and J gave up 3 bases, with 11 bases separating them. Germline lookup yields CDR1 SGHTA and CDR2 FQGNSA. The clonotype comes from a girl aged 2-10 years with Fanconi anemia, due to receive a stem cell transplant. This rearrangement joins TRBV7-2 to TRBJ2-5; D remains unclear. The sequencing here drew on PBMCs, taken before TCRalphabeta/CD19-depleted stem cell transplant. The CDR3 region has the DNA TGTGCCAGCAGCTTCGGACCTAGGAAAGAGACCCAGTACTTC. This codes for CASSFGPRKETQYF.